Included here is one T cell receptor (beta chain) sequence, with context. The PCR made use of 60 Vbeta and 13 Jbeta primers. Clones were sequenced by immunoSEQ multiplex PCR, and TCRdb holds only the in-frame ones, with some missing. The sample shows 100,000 to 150,000 clones, more than 60% of them seen only once. The sample is drawn from a study of cytomegalovirus exposure and HLA in healthy donors. V lost 6 bases and J lost 0; bases outside the gene matches: 3. Germline V lookup: CDR1 SGHVS, CDR2 FQNEAQ. This CDR3 is built from 14 residues. The TCR was taken from a woman aged 55-69 years in good health and CMV-seropositive. This sequence joins TRBV7-8 and TRBJ2-3, with 7 bases aligning to TRBD1. Material for sequencing was PBMCs. CDR3 bases: TGTGCCAGCAGTGGACAGGCTAGCACAGATACGCAGTATTTT. This translates into CASSGQASTDTQYF. The variable domain in full, completed from reference TRBV7-8 and TRBJ2-3, reads GAGVSQSPRYKVAKRGQDVALRCDPISGHVSLFWYQQALGQGPEFLTYFQNEAQLDKSGLPSDRFFAERPEGSVSTLKIQRTQQEDSAVYLCASSGQASTDTQYFGPGTRLTVL.